These 13 T cell receptor beta chains were sequenced from one sample in a study of early T cells in non-severe SARS-CoV-2 infection. TCRdb redid the calling of the 5' RACE reads with MiXCR, one entry per CDR3 protein. Here the sample spans roughly 61,000 distinct CDR3 sequences, 11% being singletons. Sequenced input: whole blood. These TCRs come from an adult who was a healthcare worker with PCR-confirmed SARS-CoV-2 infection or an uninfected control (not recorded which).

The sample holds many counts of this clonotype. The V gene is TRBV7-2, the J gene TRBJ2-1, with D possibly matching TRBD1 (6 bases). Trimming stripped 7 bases from V and 7 bases from J, with 14 bases between. Germline CDR1 reads SGHTA; CDR2 reads FQGNSA. The CDR3 has 13 residues. The CDR3 loop is CASTSHQGNEQFF. The CDR3 DNA reads as TGTGCCAGCACCTCCCACCAGGGGAATGAGCAGTTCTTC.

This clonotype occurred many times. The gene calls are TRBV6-1 and TRBJ1-2; D not resolved. V lost 7 bases and J 5 bases, leaving 14 bases between the germline ends. Germline-derived CDR1 and CDR2 are MNHNS and SASEGT. The CDR3 runs to 13 residues. The CDR3 DNA sequence: TGTGCCAGCAAAAGACTCCAAGTATATGGCTACACCTTC. Translating it yields CASKRLQVYGYTF.

This clonotype was detected many times. The V gene is TRBV7-2, the J gene TRBJ2-5, with D perhaps being TRBD1 or TRBD2 (5 bases each). The CDR3 loop spans 11 amino acids. Germline V lookup: CDR1 SGHTA, CDR2 FQGNSA. Trimming took 4 bases from V and 7 from J, leaving 7 bases between them. The CDR3 nucleotides read TGTGCCAGCAGCTGGGGGTGGACCCAGTACTTC. Translating gives CASSWGWTQYF.

On this clonotype: A much larger clone lies a single base off, so this may be a read error. The missing conserved phenylalanine or tryptophan at the end of this CDR3 makes a read error likely. This chain links TRBV13 with TRBJ2-3; TRBD1 aligns across 8 bases. Germline assignment: CDR1 PRHDT and CDR2 FYEKMQ (reference sequence). This CDR3 comprises 16 residues. Germline trimming cut 0 bases from V and 4 bases from J; bases unmatched to any gene: 6. DNA for the CDR3: TGTGCCAGCAGCTTAGGCGGCAGGGGGCGCCCAGATACGCAGTATTTA. It is translated as CASSLGGRGRPDTQYL.

This chain links TRBV29-1 with TRBJ1-1, with 7 bases matching TRBD1. Trimming cost V 6 bases and J 1 base; bases outside gene matches: 8. This CDR3 is 14 amino acids long. In germline, CDR1 is SQVTM, CDR2 ANQGSEA. CDR3 protein: CSVRQGVGNTEAFF. Written as DNA, the CDR3 is TGCAGCGTCAGGCAGGGGGTTGGGAACACTGAAGCTTTCTTT.

CDR3 nucleotide sequence: TGCGCCAGCAGCTTAGGGGACAAACGGAACACTGAAGCTTTCTTT. Its translation: CASSLGDKRNTEAFF. The chain uses TRBV5-1 and TRBJ1-1; D might be TRBD1 (6 bases). The CDR3 contains 15 residues. V lost 2 bases to trimming and J lost 1 base, with 12 bases between them. CDR1 is SGHRS and CDR2 is YFSETQ in the germline V gene.

This clonotype was detected ten times or more. This chain links TRBV6-2 or TRBV6-3 with TRBJ2-1; D is possibly TRBD2 (7 bases). Trimming removed 5 bases at V and 7 bases at J, with 15 bases between. The germline CDR1 and CDR2 sequences are MNHEY and SVGEGT. The CDR3 loop spans 14 amino acids. Here the CDR3 reads CASSRGGPLNEQFF. CDR3 DNA: TGTGCCAGCAGTAGGGGGGGGCCTTTGAATGAGCAGTTCTTC.

This clonotype was found many times. The junction does not match germline at one end; this may be a read error. The gene calls are TRBV20-1 and TRBJ1-1; D is ambiguous. This CDR3 has 13 residues. Germline V gives CDR1 DFQATT, CDR2 SNEGSKA (reference sequence). The CDR3 bases are TGCAGCGCTAGCCTAACAGCGAACACTGAAGCTTTCTTT. As protein: CSASLTANTEAFF.

The chain joins TRBV6-1 to TRBJ2-3; a possible D gene is TRBD2 (6 bases). In germline, CDR1 is MNHNS, CDR2 SASEGT. V was trimmed by 6 bases and J by 3 bases, leaving 16 bases between them. This CDR3 spans 15 amino acids. CDR3 protein: CASRRRTEGTDTQYF. CDR3 in DNA: TGTGCCAGCAGGAGGAGAACGGAGGGGACAGATACGCAGTATTTT.

This clonotype came up many times. The J gene is TRBJ1-5, the V gene TRBV7-9; no definite D call. This CDR3 region has 15 residues. Trimming left V 5 bases short and J 3 bases short, with 14 bases between. Germline V gene data show CDR1 as SEHNR and CDR2 as FQNEAQ (reference sequence). In DNA, the CDR3 is TGTGCCAGCAGCGCCTACACGGAGGACAATCAGCCCCAGCATTTT. Its protein product is CASSAYTEDNQPQHF.

In this sample, this clonotype turned up a few times. The chain employs TRBV29-1 and TRBJ2-7, with no clear D. The CDR3 extends over 11 amino acids. V was trimmed by 4 bases and J by 2 bases, leaving 6 bases between them. Germline CDR1 is SQVTM and CDR2 is ANQGSEA. The CDR3 bases are TGCAGCGTTGGGCAGCCCTACGAGCAGTACTTC. Translated: CSVGQPYEQYF.

This clonotype was detected many times. The CDR3: CASSLRTGEGTEAFF. The CDR3 DNA follows: TGCGCCAGCAGCTTACGGACAGGGGAAGGGACTGAAGCTTTCTTT. The chain is built from TRBV5-1 and TRBJ1-1; the match to TRBD1 covers 9 bases. The J segment lost 5 bases and the V segment lost 2 bases, leaving 7 bases of the junction unmatched. The CDR3 has 15 amino acids. Germline CDR1 is SGHRS and CDR2 is YFSETQ.

There are many counts of this clonotype. The chain joins TRBV20-1 to TRBJ2-3, with 11 positions matching TRBD2. This CDR3 comprises 16 residues. The junction had 9 bases not matched to a gene; V was cut back by 5 bases and J by 2 bases. Germline V gives CDR1 DFQATT, CDR2 SNEGSKA (reference sequence). Here the CDR3 reads CSAGNLLAGVTDTQYF. DNA for the CDR3: TGCAGTGCTGGCAACCTACTAGCGGGAGTCACAGATACGCAGTATTTT.